This passage covers 10 T cell receptor beta chains from one sample sequenced in a study of blood T cell repertoires in COVID-19. Clones were read by immunoSEQ multiplex PCR, and TCRdb kept only the in-frame ones, dropping some. The sample holds 150,000 to 200,000 clones, more than 80% seen once. The sample taken for sequencing was peripheral blood. The receptors stem from a woman aged 80 or over with COVID-19, enrolled during active disease.

The rearrangement joins TRBV5-1 to TRBJ2-6, with 10 nucleotides matching TRBD1. CDR1 is SGHRS and CDR2 is YFSETQ in the germline V gene. V lost 4 bases, J lost 1 base, and 5 bases stayed unmatched. The CDR3 length is 17 residues. The CDR3 sequence is CASSRDRGESGANVLTF. In nucleotides, the CDR3 is TGCGCCAGCAGCCGGGACAGGGGTGAATCTGGGGCCAACGTCCTGACTTTC.

The rearrangement uses TRBV5-4 and TRBJ1-1; D unclear. There are 15 residues in the CDR3. V lost 2 bases and J 2 bases, leaving 13 bases between the germline ends. Germline CDR1 SGHNT, CDR2 YYREEE (reference sequence). CDR3 protein: CASSLDTAFNTEAFF. The CDR3 DNA reads TGTGCCAGCAGCTTAGACACAGCTTTTAACACTGAAGCTTTCTTT.

This sequence joins TRBV10-3 and TRBJ1-1, with 8 nucleotides matching TRBD1. The ends lost 5 bases at V and 10 bases at J; junction bases unmatched: 9. The CDR3 length is 13 residues. CDR1 and CDR2 (germline): ENHRY, SYGVKD. The CDR3 loop reads CAISLQGANGAFF. The CDR3 DNA sequence: TGTGCCATCAGTCTGCAGGGGGCGAATGGAGCTTTCTTT.

The chain joins TRBV2 to TRBJ1-1; 7 bases line up with TRBD1. Germline lookup yields CDR1 SNHLY and CDR2 FYNNEI. CDR3 length equals 16 residues. The junction had 8 bases not matched to a gene; V was cut back by 0 bases and J by 4 bases. The CDR3 sequence is CASSEAGGPLGTEAFF. CDR3 sequence (DNA): TGTGCCAGCAGTGAAGCAGGGGGCCCCTTGGGCACTGAAGCTTTCTTT.

This rearrangement joins TRBV6-2 or TRBV6-3 to TRBJ2-3; 9 nucleotides match TRBD2. CDR3 length: 17 residues. Trimming took 6 bases from V and 2 from J; bases not matched to a gene: 12. Germline assignment: CDR1 MNHEY and CDR2 SVGEGT. CDR3 protein: CASSRGLARNPTDTQYF. The CDR3, as DNA: TGTGCCAGCAGCAGGGGACTAGCACGAAACCCCACAGATACGCAGTATTTT.

The chain couples TRBV11-3 to TRBJ2-2, with D maybe TRBD1 (6 bases). The CDR3 covers 15 residues. Trimming took 6 bases from V and 7 from J, leaving 18 bases between them. In germline, CDR1 is SGHNT, CDR2 YENEEA. The CDR3 protein is CASSYRDARIGELFF. For the CDR3, the DNA is TGTGCCAGCAGTTACAGGGATGCGCGTATCGGGGAGCTGTTTTTT. The whole variable domain, filled in from reference TRBV11-3 and TRBJ2-2, reads EAGVVQSPRYKIIEKKQPVAFWCNPISGHNTLYWYLQNLGQGPELLIRYENEEAVDDSQLPKDRFSAERLKGVDSTLKIQPAELGDSAVYLCASSYRDARIGELFFGEGSRLTVL.

The rearrangement links TRBV27 to TRBJ1-6; no reliable D call. Germline CDR1 MNHEY, CDR2 SMNVEV (reference sequence). The ends were cut back, 6 bases at V and 4 bases at J, with 10 bases in the middle. The CDR3 is 14 amino acids. This chain's CDR3 is CASSMGSYNSPLHF. The CDR3 DNA is TGTGCCAGCAGCATGGGCTCTTATAATTCACCCCTCCACTTT.

This CDR3 reads CASKTAAGGGNTGELFF. Here the CDR3 DNA reads TGTGCCAGCAAGACCGCCGCGGGGGGCGGGAACACCGGGGAGCTGTTTTTT. The chain links TRBV2 to TRBJ2-2; 8 nucleotides line up with TRBD2. The CDR3 extends over 17 amino acids. From germline, CDR1 is SNHLY and CDR2 FYNNEI. The trim removed 7 bases at V and 1 base at J, leaving 11 bases unmatched.

The rearrangement links TRBV3-1 (or the pseudogene TRBV3-2) to TRBJ2-7; 9 bases are shared with TRBD1. Unmatched junction bases numbered 7, after V lost 0 bases and J lost 4 bases. CDR1 is LGHDT, CDR2 YNNKEL, per germline (reference sequence). The CDR3 consists of 16 residues. The CDR3 nucleotides are TGTGCCAGCAGCCAAGATAGGGGACAGGGTTTATACGAGCAGTACTTC. Residues: CASSQDRGQGLYEQYF.

This clone appeared a few times. The CDR3: CASSPGGLNEQYF. CDR3 bases: TGTGCCAGCAGTCCAGGGGGCTTGAACGAGCAGTACTTC. The rearrangement joins TRBV28 to TRBJ2-7; TRBD1 matches 8 bases. Germline CDR1 and CDR2: MDHEN and SYDVKM. Germline trimming cut 5 bases from V and 5 bases from J; bases unmatched to any gene: 5. This CDR3 has 13 residues.